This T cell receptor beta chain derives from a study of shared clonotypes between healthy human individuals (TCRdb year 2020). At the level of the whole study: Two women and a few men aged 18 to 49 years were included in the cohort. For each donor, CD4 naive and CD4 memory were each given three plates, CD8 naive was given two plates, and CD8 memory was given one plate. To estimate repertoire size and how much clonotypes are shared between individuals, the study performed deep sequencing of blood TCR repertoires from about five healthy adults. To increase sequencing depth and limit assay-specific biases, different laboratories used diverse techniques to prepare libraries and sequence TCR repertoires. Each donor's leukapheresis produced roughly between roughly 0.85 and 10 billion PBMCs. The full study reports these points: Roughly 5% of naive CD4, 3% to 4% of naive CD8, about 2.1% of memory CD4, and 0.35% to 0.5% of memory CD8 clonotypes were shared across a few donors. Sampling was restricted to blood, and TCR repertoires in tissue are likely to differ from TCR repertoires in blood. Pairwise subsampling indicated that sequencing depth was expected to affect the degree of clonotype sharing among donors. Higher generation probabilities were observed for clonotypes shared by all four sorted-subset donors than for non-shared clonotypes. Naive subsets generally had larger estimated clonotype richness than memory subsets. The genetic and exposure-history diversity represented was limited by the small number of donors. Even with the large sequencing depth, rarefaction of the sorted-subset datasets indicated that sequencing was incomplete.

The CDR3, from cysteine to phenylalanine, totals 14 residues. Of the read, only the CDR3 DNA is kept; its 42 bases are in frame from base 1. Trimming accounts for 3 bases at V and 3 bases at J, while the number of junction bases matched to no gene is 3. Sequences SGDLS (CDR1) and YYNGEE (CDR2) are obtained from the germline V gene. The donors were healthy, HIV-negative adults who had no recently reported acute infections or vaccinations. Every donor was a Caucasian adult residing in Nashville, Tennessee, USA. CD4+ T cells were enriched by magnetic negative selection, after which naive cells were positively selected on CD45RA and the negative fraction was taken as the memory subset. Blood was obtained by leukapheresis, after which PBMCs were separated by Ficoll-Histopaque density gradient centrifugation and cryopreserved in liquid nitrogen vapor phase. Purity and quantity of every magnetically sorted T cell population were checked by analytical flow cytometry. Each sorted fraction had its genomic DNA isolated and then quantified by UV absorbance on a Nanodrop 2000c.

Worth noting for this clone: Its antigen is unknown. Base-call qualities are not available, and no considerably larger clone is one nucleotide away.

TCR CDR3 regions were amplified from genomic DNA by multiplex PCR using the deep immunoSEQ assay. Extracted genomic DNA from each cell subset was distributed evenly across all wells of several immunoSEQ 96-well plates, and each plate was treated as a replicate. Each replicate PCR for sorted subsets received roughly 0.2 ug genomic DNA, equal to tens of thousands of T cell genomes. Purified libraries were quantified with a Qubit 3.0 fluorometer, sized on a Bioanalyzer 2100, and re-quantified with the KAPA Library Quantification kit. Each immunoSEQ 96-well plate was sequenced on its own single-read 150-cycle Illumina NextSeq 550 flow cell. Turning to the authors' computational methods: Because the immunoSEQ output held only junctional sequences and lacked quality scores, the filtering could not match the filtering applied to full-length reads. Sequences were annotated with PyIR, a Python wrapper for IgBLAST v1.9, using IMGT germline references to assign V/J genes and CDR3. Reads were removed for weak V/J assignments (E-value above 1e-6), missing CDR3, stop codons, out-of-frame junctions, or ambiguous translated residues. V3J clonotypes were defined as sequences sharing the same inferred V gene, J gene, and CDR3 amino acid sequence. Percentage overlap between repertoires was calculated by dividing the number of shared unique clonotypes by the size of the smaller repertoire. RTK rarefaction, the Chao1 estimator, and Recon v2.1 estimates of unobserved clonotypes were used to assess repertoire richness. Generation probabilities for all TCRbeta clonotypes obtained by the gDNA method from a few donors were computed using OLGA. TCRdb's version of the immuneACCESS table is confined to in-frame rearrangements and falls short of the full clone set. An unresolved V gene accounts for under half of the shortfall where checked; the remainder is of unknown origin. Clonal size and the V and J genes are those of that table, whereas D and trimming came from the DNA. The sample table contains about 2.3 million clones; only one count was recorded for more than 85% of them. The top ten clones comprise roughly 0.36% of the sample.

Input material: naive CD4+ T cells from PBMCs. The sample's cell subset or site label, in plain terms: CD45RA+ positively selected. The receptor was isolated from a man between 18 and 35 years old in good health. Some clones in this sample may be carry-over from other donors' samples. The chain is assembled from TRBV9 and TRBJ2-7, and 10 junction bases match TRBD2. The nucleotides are TGTGCCAGCAGCGCCGGGACTAGCGACTACGAGCAGTACTTC. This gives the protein CASSAGTSDYEQYF.